What follows are 25 T cell receptor beta chains derived from one specimen sequenced in a study of blood T cells in healthy people across ages. Together with a sample-barcoded 5' primer, a J-beta primer mix was included in a second PCR lasting about 6 to 11 cycles. TCRdb redid the calling of the 5' RACE reads with MiXCR, one entry per CDR3 protein. This sample has 950,000 to 1,200,000 distinct CDR3 sequences, with less than 45% found just once. Material: blood. These receptors all stem from a man in his late teens or twenties in good health.

This chain joins TRBV28 and TRBJ1-5; D not resolved. V lost 6 bases and J 4 bases, leaving 13 bases between the germline ends. The CDR3 runs to 14 residues. Germline V gene lookup returns CDR1 MDHEN and CDR2 SYDVKM. CDR3 region: CASSTRVFNQPQHF. The CDR3 DNA follows: TGTGCCAGCAGCACCCGGGTCTTTAATCAGCCCCAGCATTTT.

The J gene is TRBJ1-1, the V gene TRBV2; 7 bases map to TRBD1. This CDR3 spans 15 amino acids. Germline V gives CDR1 SNHLY, CDR2 FYNNEI. The ends lost 5 bases at V and 1 base at J; junction bases unmatched: 7. The CDR3 bases are TGTGCCAGCAGTCAAAACAGGGGTTCGAACACTGAAGCTTTCTTT. The encoded protein is CASSQNRGSNTEAFF. The full variable domain, its missing parts supplied by reference TRBV2 and TRBJ1-1, is EPEVTQTPSHQVTQMGQEVILRCVPISNHLYFYWYRQILGQKVEFLVSFYNNEISEKSEIFDDQFSVERPDGSNFTLKIRSTKLEDSAMYFCASSQNRGSNTEAFFGQGTRLTVV.

CDR3 in DNA: TGTGCCAGCAGTTATGGTGCGAACGCGGGACACAATGAGCAGTTCTTC. Translated, it gives CASSYGANAGHNEQFF. The chain joins TRBV6-2 or TRBV6-3 to TRBJ2-1; the D gene is possibly TRBD2 (6 bases). Germline CDR1 MNHEY, CDR2 SVGEGT. The CDR3 sequence is 16 residues long. Trimming cost V 3 bases and J 5 bases, with 17 bases left between them.

This clonotype was detected many times. The CDR3 region has the DNA TGCAGTGCTAGAGATCGGGGTTATTCTTACAATGAGCAGTTCTTC. Protein product: CSARDRGYSYNEQFF. The chain recombines TRBV20-1 with TRBJ2-1, with D possibly being TRBD2 (5 bases). V was pared by 0 bases and J by 4 bases, with 13 bases between. Germline lookup yields CDR1 DFQATT and CDR2 SNEGSKA (reference sequence). This CDR3 has 15 amino acids.

This chain links TRBV6-6 with TRBJ2-5, with 8 bases fitting TRBD1. The J call may not be correct, given that the DNA end is closer to TRBJ2-7. The CDR3 covers 14 residues. Per the germline V gene, CDR1 is MNHNY and CDR2 is SVGAGI (reference sequence). The CDR3 sequence is CASALGQGLYEQYF. CDR3 nucleotide sequence: TGTGCCAGCGCTCTAGGACAGGGTCTCTACGAGCAGTACTTC.

DNA for the CDR3: TGTGCCAGCAGCGCGGACCTAACTAATGAAAAACTGTTTTTT. Translation: CASSADLTNEKLFF. J is TRBJ1-4 and V is TRBV7-2; unclear D gene. Germline-derived CDR1 and CDR2 are SGHTA and FQGNSA. The V end was cut by 5 bases, the J end by 1 base, with 8 bases between. CDR3 size: 14 residues. The full variable domain, rest sourced from reference TRBV7-2 and TRBJ1-4, is GAGVSQSPSNKVTEKGKDVELRCDPISGHTALYWYRQSLGQGLEFLIYFQGNSAPDKSGLPSDRFSAERTGGSVSTLTIQRTQQEDSAVYLCASSADLTNEKLFFGSGTQLSVL.

This chain links TRBV14 with TRBJ1-4; no reliable D call. V lost 4 bases, J lost 5 bases, and 11 bases lay in between. The CDR3 spans 14 residues. Germline V gives CDR1 SGHDN, CDR2 FVKESK. In DNA form, the CDR3 reads TGTGCCAGCAGCCCCCTCACTATCAATGAAAAACTGTTTTTT. It specifies CASSPLTINEKLFF.

The chain couples TRBV20-1 to TRBJ2-3; D uncertain. The CDR3 is made up of 15 amino acids. Germline lookup yields CDR1 DFQATT and CDR2 SNEGSKA (reference sequence). The ends were cut back, 2 bases at V and 3 bases at J, with 15 bases in the middle. As DNA, the CDR3 is TGCAGTGCTAGATCCTCCCTTGAGAGGACAGATACGCAGTATTTT. It yields the protein CSARSSLERTDTQYF.

In this sample, this clonotype turned up a few times. The chain carries TRBV20-1 and TRBJ2-3; D is undetermined. The V and J ends lost 7 bases and 5 bases respectively, with 16 bases between them. This CDR3 comprises 13 residues. From germline, CDR1 is DFQATT and CDR2 SNEGSKA (reference sequence). The CDR3 reads CSVRGPPGDTQYF. CDR3 DNA: TGCAGTGTCCGTGGACCCCCTGGAGATACGCAGTATTTT.

V gene TRBV28 combines with J gene TRBJ2-1, with TRBD2 matching 13 bases. Germline CDR1 MDHEN, CDR2 SYDVKM. The CDR3 sequence is 16 residues long. V lost 5 bases and J lost 9; bases outside the gene matches: 10. The CDR3: CASSRTSGGIRAEQFF. The CDR3 DNA follows: TGTGCCAGCAGTCGGACTAGCGGGGGAATTAGGGCTGAGCAGTTCTTC.

The chain employs TRBV15 and TRBJ1-6; the D is unclear. This CDR3 contains 14 residues. V gave up 3 bases and J gave up 5 bases, with 8 bases separating them. Germline CDR1 reads LNHNV; CDR2 reads YYDKDF (reference sequence). CDR3 coding DNA: TGTGCCACCAGCAGGGGCAGTAATAATTCACCCCTCCACTTT. Translated, it gives CATSRGSNNSPLHF.

The chain carries TRBV3-1 and TRBJ2-3; D is perhaps TRBD2 (5 bases). Germline V gene data show CDR1 as LGHDT and CDR2 as YNNKEL (reference sequence). The germline V and J ends were trimmed by 0 bases and 0 bases, with 10 bases remaining between them. The CDR3 loop spans 16 amino acids. The CDR3 DNA reads as TGTGCCAGCAGCCAAGAAAGCGGTACTAGCACAGATACGCAGTATTTT. Protein product: CASSQESGTSTDTQYF.

V gene TRBV6-4 combines with J gene TRBJ1-1; D not certain. The germline gives CDR1 MRHNA, CDR2 SNTAGT. The CDR3 has 13 amino acids. Trimming cost V 6 bases and J 6 bases, with 14 bases left between them. CDR3 in DNA: TGTGCCAGCAGCCGCGGTCGGGAGGCTGAAGCTTTCTTT. Its protein product is CASSRGREAEAFF.

There are a few counts of this clonotype. This chain joins TRBV14 and TRBJ2-3; D might be TRBD2 (5 bases). Trimming removed 4 bases from V and 9 bases from J, with 11 bases in between. CDR3 length equals 12 residues. Per germline, CDR1 SGHDN and CDR2 FVKESK. This chain's CDR3 is CASSRSGRTQYF. In DNA, the CDR3 is TGTGCCAGCAGCCGCTCGGGAAGAACGCAGTATTTT.

V gene TRBV5-1 combines with J gene TRBJ2-1; 10 bases map to TRBD1. Judging by the DNA end, TRBJ2-7 fits better; the J call may be wrong. The CDR3 contains 15 residues. Germline values: CDR1 SGHRS, CDR2 YFSETQ. The CDR3 loop reads CASSPRGTGDNEQYF. The CDR3 bases are TGCGCCAGCAGCCCCAGGGGGACAGGGGACAATGAGCAGTACTTC.

Points on this clonotype: One base away lies a much larger clone, so this may be a sequencing read error. V and J are TRBV29-1 and TRBJ1-4; D unclear. This CDR3 contains 13 residues. The germline gives CDR1 SQVTM, CDR2 ANQGSEA. V lost 8 bases to trimming and J lost 2 bases, with 12 bases between them. DNA for the CDR3: TGCAGCTTTCAATCCGCGACTAATGAAAAACTGTTTTTT. It codes for CSFQSATNEKLFF.

The chain carries TRBV10-3 and TRBJ1-2; D gene unclear. Trimming took off 11 bases at V and 4 bases at J, with 14 bases between the two ends. This CDR3 contains 12 residues. Germline V lookup: CDR1 ENHRY, CDR2 SYGVKD. The CDR3 protein is CAAAGSAYGYTF. The CDR3 DNA sequence: TGTGCCGCCGCGGGGTCTGCCTATGGCTACACCTTC.

The chain uses TRBV7-2 and TRBJ2-7; a weak D match, TRBD2 (7 bases). Between the trimmed V and J ends, which lost 3 bases and 8 bases, there was a span of 20 bases. This CDR3 spans 15 amino acids. Germline-derived CDR1 and CDR2 are SGHTA and FQGNSA. CDR3 sequence (DNA): TGTGCCAGCAGCTTGGTAGAGAGGGGGGGGCCTCAGCAGTACTTC. Amino acid sequence: CASSLVERGGPQQYF. Full variable domain (missing parts from reference TRBV7-2 and TRBJ2-7): GAGVSQSPSNKVTEKGKDVELRCDPISGHTALYWYRQSLGQGLEFLIYFQGNSAPDKSGLPSDRFSAERTGGSVSTLTIQRTQQEDSAVYLCASSLVERGGPQQYFGPGTRLTVT.

This clonotype was detected ten times or more. J is TRBJ2-7 and V is TRBV30; TRBD1 is a possible D gene (5 bases). Per germline, CDR1 GTSNPN and CDR2 SVGIG (reference sequence). V lost 4 bases and J 1 base, leaving 11 bases between the germline ends. This CDR3 contains 13 residues. This CDR3 is CAWNEGASYEQYF. CDR3 DNA sequence: TGTGCCTGGAATGAAGGGGCGTCCTACGAGCAGTACTTC. The whole variable domain, filled in from reference TRBV30 and TRBJ2-7, reads SQTIHQWPATLVQPVGSPLSLECTVEGTSNPNLYWYRQAAGRGLQLLFYSVGIGQISSEVPQNLSASRPQDRQFILSSKKLLLSDSGFYLCAWNEGASYEQYFGPGTRLTVT.

The chain is built from TRBV11-1 and TRBJ1-1, with 9 bases aligning to TRBD1. The CDR3 is made up of 18 amino acids. Germline assignment: CDR1 SGHAT and CDR2 FQDESV (reference sequence). After removal of 2 bases from V and 0 bases from J, the junction contained 10 bases not matched to a gene. CDR3 amino acids: CASSLTTGQGNMNTEAFF. In DNA, the CDR3 is TGTGCCAGCAGCTTAACGACGGGACAGGGAAACATGAACACTGAAGCTTTCTTT. The whole variable domain, remainder taken from reference TRBV11-1 and TRBJ1-1, is EAEVAQSPRYKITEKSQAVAFWCDPISGHATLYWYRQILGQGPELLVQFQDESVVDDSQLPKDRFSAERLKGVDSTLKIQPAELGDSAMYLCASSLTTGQGNMNTEAFFGQGTRLTVV.

DNA for the CDR3: TGCAGCGTGTTATTGGGGGGCGCTGAAGCTTTCTTT. Translated: CSVLLGGAEAFF. V usage is TRBV29-1 and J usage is TRBJ1-1, with a weak D call TRBD1 (6 bases). Germline V CDR1 and CDR2: SQVTM, ANQGSEA. V was pared by 6 bases and J by 6 bases, with 14 bases between. CDR3 length: 12 residues.

Regarding this clonotype: A read error may explain this, as a much larger clone is one base away. This chain links TRBV12-3 or TRBV12-4 with TRBJ2-3; possible D gene TRBD2, 5 bases. The CDR3 sequence is 16 residues long. CDR3 residues: CASSLAFGESTDTEYF. The CDR3 nucleotides read TGTGCCAGCAGTTTAGCTTTCGGGGAAAGCACAGATACGGAGTATTTT.

This clonotype was counted between two and nine times. The junction shows a germline mismatch at one end, possibly a read error. The chain has TRBV7-7 and TRBJ2-7; D may be TRBD1 (6 bases). The CDR3 loop spans 14 amino acids. Per germline, CDR1 SSHAT and CDR2 FNYEAQ (reference sequence). CDR3 bases: TGTGCTAGCAGACGACAGGACCTGTCGGGTGAGCAGTACTTC. It yields the protein CASRRQDLSGEQYF.

V gene TRBV7-2 combines with J gene TRBJ1-4; unclear D gene. Germline loops: CDR1 SGHTA, CDR2 FQGNSA. Trimming pared 4 bases from V and 4 bases from J, leaving 16 bases between. This CDR3 region has 16 residues. The CDR3 loop reads CASSSLHAGLNEKLFF. The DNA for the CDR3 is TGTGCCAGCAGCTCGTTACATGCCGGCCTTAATGAAAAACTGTTTTTT.

V and J are TRBV3-1 and TRBJ2-3; D possibly corresponds to TRBD1 (7 bases). The CDR3 extends over 17 amino acids. The V end was cut by 4 bases, the J end by 0 bases, with 17 bases between. Germline V CDR1 and CDR2: LGHDT, YNNKEL (reference sequence). CDR3 nucleotides: TGTGCCAGCAGCCCGGGGGACAGCGTTCCTAGCACAGATACGCAGTATTTT. Encoded protein: CASSPGDSVPSTDTQYF.